Listed below are T cell receptor beta chains from one sample, sequenced in a study of blood T cell repertoires in COVID-19. The protocol was immunoSEQ multiplex PCR, while the TCRdb copy is restricted to in-frame clones and leaves out a portion. Of around 70,000 clones listed, approximately 86% were seen once; the top ten hold 5% to 7.5%. The material sequenced was peripheral blood. These receptors all stem from a man in his sixties with acute or convalescent COVID-19. CDR3s include the opening cysteine and the closing phenylalanine or tryptophan. D genes are given only for firm matches. Only part of the rows carry a size: once, few, many, or a class if the clone is expanded.

V	J	D	size	DNA	CDR3
TRBV11-2	TRBJ2-7	.	.	TGTGCCAGCAGCTTAACAGGGCAAATGATCTACGAGCAGTACTTC	CASSLTGQMIYEQYF
TRBV25-1	TRBJ1-3	.	few	TGTGCCAGCAGTGAATGGCGGTCCCCAGGGTCTGGAAACACCATATATTTT	CASSEWRSPGSGNTIYF
TRBV18	TRBJ1-1	.	.	TGTGCCAGCTCACGCGGGGACGGAGCTTTCTTT	CASSRGDGAFF
TRBV29-1	TRBJ2-3	TRBD2	.	TGCAGCGTGATAGCGGGGGGGCCCTCAGATACGCAGTATTTT	CSVIAGGPSDTQYF
TRBV4-3	TRBJ1-4	.	.	TGCGCCAGCAGCCAAGATTCAACGCTAGATGAAAAACTGTTTTTT	CASSQDSTLDEKLFF
TRBV2	TRBJ2-1	TRBD2	.	TGTGCCAGCAGCCCCGGTAGTAGCGGGGGATACAATGAGCAGTTCTTC	CASSPGSSGGYNEQFF
TRBV4-3	TRBJ1-3	.	.	TGCGCCAGCAGCCCTGGGGCAGGGAACTCTGGAAACACCATATATTTT	CASSPGAGNSGNTIYF
TRBV25-1	TRBJ1-1	.	.	TGTGCCAGCAGGGTTTCAGGGGACACTGAAGCTTTCTTT	CASRVSGDTEAFF
TRBV5-1	TRBJ2-2	TRBD2	.	TGCGCCAGCAGCTTCAGCGGGGACACCGGGGAGCTGTTTTTT	CASSFSGDTGELFF
TRBV7-2	TRBJ2-5	TRBD2	.	TGTGCCAGCAGCTTAGTGGGGTCTAGCGGGGGAACAACCCAAGAGACCCAGTACTTC	CASSLVGSSGGTTQETQYF
TRBV7-2	TRBJ2-1	TRBD2	.	TGTGCCAGCAGCTTAGCGCTAACTAGCGGGGGAAACAATGAGCAGTTCTTC	CASSLALTSGGNNEQFF
TRBV5-1	TRBJ2-2	TRBD1	.	TGCGCCAGCAGCTGGACAGGGGAAAACACCGGGGAGCTGTTTTTT	CASSWTGENTGELFF
TRBV6-1	TRBJ1-5	TRBD1	once	TGTGCCAGCAGTGAATCCCTTGACAGGGTCGTTCGCAATCAGCCCCAGCATTTT	CASSESLDRVVRNQPQHF